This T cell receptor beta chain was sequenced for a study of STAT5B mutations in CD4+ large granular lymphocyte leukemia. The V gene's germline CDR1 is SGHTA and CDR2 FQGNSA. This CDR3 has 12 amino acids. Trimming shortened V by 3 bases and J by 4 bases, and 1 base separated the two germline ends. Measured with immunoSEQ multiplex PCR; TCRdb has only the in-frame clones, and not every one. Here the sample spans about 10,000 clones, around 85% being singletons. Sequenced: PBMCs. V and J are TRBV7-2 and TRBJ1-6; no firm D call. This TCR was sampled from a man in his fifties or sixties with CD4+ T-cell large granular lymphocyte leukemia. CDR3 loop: CASSFYNSPLHF. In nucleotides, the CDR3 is TGTGCCAGCAGCTTTTATAATTCACCCCTCCACTTT.